This T cell receptor beta chain was captured in a study of regulatory T cells in long-lasting Graves disease. Time point meaning: newly diagnosed GD, antithyroid drugs for less than 3 months. Scientists built the TCR library using RNA that was extracted from PBMCs. Researchers made TCR beta libraries by using iRepertoire HTBI primers and running Arm-PCR on CDR3 regions. TCRdb re-derived calls from the multiplex PCR reads in MiXCR, one entry per CDR3 protein. The table records about 380,000 distinct CDR3 sequences, around 15% of them present only once. Sequenced here: peripheral blood mononuclear cells (PBMCs), sampled at new diagnosis, from a patient treated with antithyroid drugs. The sequence was collected from a female donor with Graves disease.

CDR3 sequence: CASSVGGREYEQYF. The DNA for the CDR3 is TGTGCCAGCAGCGTAGGCGGCAGGGAATACGAGCAGTACTTC. V and J are TRBV9 and TRBJ2-7, with a possible D match to TRBD1 (5 bases). Per the germline V gene, CDR1 is SGDLS and CDR2 is YYNGEE. V was cut by 0 bases and J by 4 bases, with 11 bases left in between. This CDR3 region has 14 residues.